Listed below are T cell receptor beta chains from one sample, sequenced in a study of T-cell reconstitution after alpha-beta-depleted transplantation in children. TCRdb re-analysed the PCR reads in MiXCR, keeping a single row per CDR3 protein. The sample has fewer than 120,000 distinct CDR3 sequences, 10% seen once. Sequenced here: PBMCs from the stem cell graft donor, sampled from the stem cell graft. These receptors were collected from a human donor who donated a stem cell graft to a child with acute lymphoblastic leukemia. Each CDR3 is given with its conserved first and last residue. The D gene is left open where the match is weak. Rows may omit the clone size; those that give it use once, few, many or a size class.

clone_size | j_call | d_call | v_call | cdr3_nt | cdr3_aa
many | TRBJ2-3 | TRBD1 | TRBV7-9 | TGTGCCAGCAGCCCCGGGACAGGAACATTGAGTGGGGATACGCAGTATTTT | CASSPGTGTLSGDTQYF
many | TRBJ2-2 | TRBD1 | TRBV29-1 | TGCAGCGTCCTAAGAGGACAGGGGAACACCGGGGAGCTGTTTTTT | CSVLRGQGNTGELFF
many | TRBJ1-6 | NA | TRBV6-1 | TGTGCCAGCAGTGAATATTCACCCCTCCACTTT | CASSEYSPLHF
NA | TRBJ2-1 | NA | TRBV6-5 | TGTGCCAGCAGTTCCGGCCCCTACTCCTACAATGAGCAGTTCTTC | CASSSGPYSYNEQFF
many | TRBJ2-1 | NA | TRBV20-1 | TGCAGTGCTAGGGGAGACGAGTACAATGAGCAGTTCTTC | CSARGDEYNEQFF
many | TRBJ1-3 | NA | TRBV4-3 | TGCGCCAGCAGCCAAGAATGGGTCTCTGGAAACACCATATATTTT | CASSQEWVSGNTIYF
NA | TRBJ2-7 | NA | TRBV20-1 | TGCAGTGCTGGCGGGAACGAGCAGTACTTC | CSAGGNEQYF
many | TRBJ2-5 | TRBD2 | TRBV5-1 | TGCGCCAGCAGCCCCGGCGGGGGGATCCAAGAGACCCAGTACTTC | CASSPGGGIQETQYF
many | TRBJ2-2 | NA | TRBV7-2 | TGTGCCAGCAGCCATAACACCGGGGAGCTGTTTTTT | CASSHNTGELFF
many | TRBJ2-3 | NA | TRBV12-3/TRBV12-4 | TGTGCCAGCAGGGACCCGGGAGATACGCAGTATTTT | CASRDPGDTQYF
NA | TRBJ2-1 | TRBD1 | TRBV7-9 | TGTGCCAGCAGCCGGCCAGGGGGCTGGAATGAGCAGTTCTTC | CASSRPGGWNEQFF
many | TRBJ1-1 | TRBD1 | TRBV10-3 | TGTGCCATCAGTGATTTTGACAGGGGGCAGAGGGCTGAAGCTTTCTTT | CAISDFDRGQRAEAFF
many | TRBJ2-1 | NA | TRBV18 | TGTGCCAGCTCAGCCGGAATAATCCAGTACAATGAGCAGTTCTTC | CASSAGIIQYNEQFF
many | TRBJ1-5 | NA | TRBV12-3/TRBV12-4 | TGTGCCAGCAGTTCGGGCTCCGGGACACGGGGTACTCAGCCCCAGCATTTT | CASSSGSGTRGTQPQHF
many | TRBJ2-7 | TRBD2 | TRBV5-1 | TGCGCCAGCAGTTGGGGTAATAGCGGGGGGCGCATCCCCCGGGGCGAGCAGTACTTC | CASSWGNSGGRIPRGEQYF
many | TRBJ2-1 | TRBD2 | TRBV7-2 | TGTGCCAGCAGCTTCTCGACTAGCGGGAGAATAAGTGAGCAGTTCTTC | CASSFSTSGRISEQFF
many | TRBJ2-5 | NA | TRBV5-1 | TGCGCCAGCAGCCAGGCGAGTGGGAAAGAGACCCAGTACTTC | CASSQASGKETQYF
many | TRBJ1-1 | NA | TRBV10-3 | TGTGCCATCAGCGACCCCGGACAGAACACTGAAGCTTTCTTT | CAISDPGQNTEAFF
many | TRBJ1-1 | NA | TRBV4-1 | TGCGCCAGCAGCCAAGAGTACAACCCGAACGTTGAAGCTTTCTTT | CASSQEYNPNVEAFF
many | TRBJ1-2 | NA | TRBV7-8 | TGTGCCAGCAGCCCCAGGGTTAACTATGGCTACACCTTC | CASSPRVNYGYTF
many | TRBJ2-3 | NA | TRBV7-2 | TGTGCCAGCAGCTTAGGGTTGGAGCTAGCTACAGATACGCAGTATTTT | CASSLGLELATDTQYF
many | TRBJ2-3 | NA | TRBV7-2 | TGTGCCAGCCGGGCCTCGGGGACAGATACGCAGTATTTT | CASRASGTDTQYF
many | TRBJ1-2 | NA | TRBV7-2 | TGTGCCAGCAGCTTAGCGCACACTCCCAGCGGCTACACCTTC | CASSLAHTPSGYTF
many | TRBJ1-2 | NA | TRBV5-1 | TGCGCCAGCCTACCCGTCTCAGGCAGTAATTATGGCTACACCTTC | CASLPVSGSNYGYTF
many | TRBJ2-1 | TRBD1 | TRBV7-6 | TGTGCCAGCAGCACGGGACAGGGTTCGAATGAGCAGTTCTTC | CASSTGQGSNEQFF
many | TRBJ2-5 | NA | TRBV7-2 | TGTGCCAGCCTGGACGGGGGACGGTACCAAGAGACCCAGTACTTC | CASLDGGRYQETQYF
many | TRBJ2-2 | NA | TRBV20-1 | TGCAGTGCTAGAGATCCAGGGTTGAACACCGGGGAGCTGTTTTTT | CSARDPGLNTGELFF
many | TRBJ1-4 | NA | TRBV7-9 | TGTGCCAGCAGCTTAGACGGAAACTACAATGAAAAACTGTTTTTT | CASSLDGNYNEKLFF
many | TRBJ1-1 | NA | TRBV19 | TGTGCCAGTAGTATTTTGCCCGGGACTGAAGCTTTCTTT | CASSILPGTEAFF
many | TRBJ2-7 | NA | TRBV10-3 | TGTGCCATCAGTGTAGGACAGTTCTACGAGCAGTACTTC | CAISVGQFYEQYF
many | TRBJ2-7 | NA | TRBV12-3/TRBV12-4 | TGTGCCTCATCTAGGGGGACCAGCTCCTACGAGCAGTACTTC | CASSRGTSSYEQYF
many | TRBJ2-2 | NA | TRBV5-5 | TGTGCCAGCAGCTCGTCCTCGTGGGGGCAAACCGGGGAGCTGTTTTTT | CASSSSSWGQTGELFF
many | TRBJ1-1 | TRBD1 | TRBV6-6 | TGTGCCAGCAGCCACAAGACAGGGGCAGGGCACACTGAAGCTTTCTTT | CASSHKTGAGHTEAFF
many | TRBJ2-1 | TRBD2 | TRBV3-1 | TGTGCCAGCAGCCAAGAGGGGCGGGGGGACAACAATGAGCAGTTCTTC | CASSQEGRGDNNEQFF
many | TRBJ2-7 | NA | TRBV2 | TGTGCCAGCAGGGGGATGAGCGGGCTCTCCTACGAGCAGTACTTC | CASRGMSGLSYEQYF